This passage covers 15 T cell receptor beta chains from one sample sequenced in a study of STAT3 mutations in large granular lymphocyte leukemia. Study-wide results and caveats: Every T-cell large granular lymphocyte leukemia patient had at least one immunodominant TCR beta clonotype.

These receptors have no identified antigens. Clones were read by immunoSEQ multiplex PCR, and TCRdb kept only the in-frame ones, dropping some. The table has tens of thousands of clones, roughly 84% seen once; the top ten hold 0.43%. Sequencing input: PBMCs. All receptors derive from a human donor with T large granular lymphocyte leukemia. Some clones in this sample may be carry-over from other donors' samples.

This clone came up once. V usage is TRBV30 and J usage is TRBJ1-2, with D unresolved. The CDR3 extends over 16 amino acids. Trimming removed 0 bases from V and 8 bases from J, with 22 bases in between. The germline gives CDR1 GTSNPN, CDR2 SVGIG (reference sequence). The CDR3 nucleotides read TGTGCCTGGAGTGTATCGCGAACGCCTGGCCGTGTCGGCTACACCTTC. The encoded protein is CAWSVSRTPGRVGYTF.

The J gene is TRBJ2-1, the V gene TRBV14; 8 nucleotides align to TRBD2. The CDR3 sequence is 16 residues long. CDR1 is SGHDN, CDR2 FVKESK, per germline. V lost 0 bases and J lost 4; bases outside the gene matches: 5. Written as DNA, the CDR3 is TGTGCCAGCAGCCAAGATGGGAGCGGGGGATACAATGAGCAGTTCTTC. Its protein product is CASSQDGSGGYNEQFF.

This chain connects TRBV19 to TRBJ1-1; TRBD1 aligns across 10 bases. V was clipped by 4 bases and J by 6 bases; unmatched bases: 8. The CDR3 runs to 15 residues. Germline assignment: CDR1 LNHDA and CDR2 SQIVND (reference sequence). The CDR3: CASSTRTGGTSEAFF. The CDR3, as DNA: TGTGCCAGTAGTACCCGGACAGGGGGAACGTCTGAAGCTTTCTTT. The full variable domain, completed using reference TRBV19 and TRBJ1-1, is DGGITQSPKYLFRKEGQNVTLSCEQNLNHDAMYWYRQDPGQGLRLIYYSQIVNDFQKGDIAEGYSVSREKKESFPLTVTSAQKNPTAFYLCASSTRTGGTSEAFFGQGTRLTVV.

The V call is TRBV7-9, the J call TRBJ1-1; possibly TRBD1 for D (5 bases). CDR3 size: 16 residues. Looked up from germline, CDR1 is SEHNR and CDR2 is FQNEAQ (reference sequence). V was pared by 3 bases and J by 6 bases, with 20 bases between. The CDR3 protein is CASSFQASSRAPEAFF. The CDR3, as DNA: TGTGCCAGCAGCTTCCAAGCGTCGAGCAGGGCCCCTGAAGCTTTCTTT.

This clone was seen just once. DNA of the CDR3: TGTGCCAGCAGCGTAGACTCCCACACAGATACGCAGTATTTT. Its protein is CASSVDSHTDTQYF. This chain uses TRBV6-1 with TRBJ2-3; D gene unclear. The CDR3 is 14 residues long. In germline, CDR1 is MNHNS, CDR2 SASEGT. Trimming removed 6 bases from V and 2 bases from J, with 12 bases in between.

The rearrangement joins TRBV14 to TRBJ1-2; D unclear. Germline values: CDR1 SGHDN, CDR2 FVKESK. CDR3 length: 13 amino acids. The ends were cut back, 2 bases at V and 1 base at J, with 5 bases in the middle. For the CDR3, the DNA is TGTGCCAGCAGCCAAACCAATAACTATGGCTACACCTTC. It encodes CASSQTNNYGYTF.

The chain is built from TRBV5-1 and TRBJ2-1, with D uncertain. V was trimmed by 2 bases and J by 9 bases, leaving 9 bases between them. The CDR3 is 12 amino acids. In germline, CDR1 is SGHRS, CDR2 YFSETQ. The CDR3, as DNA: TGCGCCAGCAGCTTCCCGGTGAGTGAGCAGTTCTTC. Translated, it gives CASSFPVSEQFF.

The chain couples TRBV28 to TRBJ1-6; D may be TRBD1 (5 bases). From germline, CDR1 is MDHEN and CDR2 SYDVKM. The CDR3 consists of 14 residues. V lost 5 bases and J lost 7, with 12 bases in between. This CDR3 is CASSLGDGNSPLHF. The CDR3 nucleotides are TGTGCCAGCAGTCTTGGGGACGGGAATTCACCCCTCCACTTT.

V is TRBV5-1 and J is TRBJ2-1; D may correspond to TRBD1 or TRBD2 (5 bases each). V was clipped by 8 bases and J by 5 bases, with 17 bases between them. CDR3 size: 14 residues. CDR1 is SGHRS and CDR2 is YFSETQ in the germline V gene. The CDR3 here is CARTPGTDDNEQFF. CDR3 bases: TGCGCCAGAACTCCGGGGACGGACGACAATGAGCAGTTCTTC.

This chain joins TRBV5-5 and TRBJ2-5, with a tentative D call TRBD2 (5 bases). This CDR3 region has 14 residues. Trimming cost V 0 bases and J 7 bases, with 13 bases left between them. Germline V gives CDR1 SGHKS, CDR2 YYEKEE (reference sequence). The CDR3 is CASSLEFLEGTQYF. The CDR3 coding sequence is TGTGCCAGCAGCTTGGAGTTCCTAGAGGGGACCCAGTACTTC.

The chain combines TRBV2 with TRBJ2-1; D remains unclear. The CDR3 has 11 residues. The germline CDR1 and CDR2 sequences are SNHLY and FYNNEI. The V gene lost 6 bases and the J gene lost 7 bases, with 7 bases spanning the gap. The CDR3 reads CASRASNEQFF. DNA of the CDR3: TGTGCCAGCAGGGCCTCGAATGAGCAGTTCTTC.

V is TRBV27 and J is TRBJ2-2; D remains ambiguous. Germline V gene data show CDR1 as MNHEY and CDR2 as SMNVEV (reference sequence). Trimming took off 5 bases at V and 6 bases at J, with 10 bases between the two ends. The CDR3 totals 13 residues. The DNA of the CDR3 is TGTGCCAGCAGTAACGGTGAGGCCGGGGAGCTGTTTTTT. Translated: CASSNGEAGELFF.

V and J are TRBV27 and TRBJ1-5; 8 nucleotides align to TRBD1. The V and J ends lost 3 bases and 10 bases, in that order; junction bases with no gene match: 8. Germline V CDR1 and CDR2: MNHEY, SMNVEV (reference sequence). This CDR3 is built from 14 residues. CDR3 nucleotides: TGTGCCAGCAGTTTGGGGGTAGGGACAGGTCCCCAGCATTTT. As protein: CASSLGVGTGPQHF.

This sequence joins TRBV6-4 and TRBJ1-6, with D unresolved. This CDR3 is 13 amino acids long. The V gene's germline CDR1 is MRHNA and CDR2 SNTAGT. The germline V and J ends were trimmed by 3 bases and 5 bases, with 5 bases remaining between them. The CDR3 bases are TGTGCCAGCAGTGAGGGAGATAATTCACCCCTCCACTTT. Translation gives CASSEGDNSPLHF.

This sequence joins TRBV10-2 and TRBJ2-7; no clear D. CDR1 and CDR2 from the germline V gene are WSHSY and SAAADI. The CDR3 totals 12 residues. V was cut by 2 bases and J by 3 bases, with 5 bases left in between. The CDR3 is CASSENFYEQYV. CDR3 in DNA: TGCGCCAGCAGTGAGAACTTCTACGAGCAGTACGTC.